Below, 26 T cell receptor beta chains from the same sample are listed, as sequenced in a study of PD-L1 blockade in urothelial cancer. Sequencing was performed with immunoSEQ multiplex PCR; in TCRdb, only in-frame clones are kept and a portion is missing. This sample has roughly 39,000 clones, with roughly 90% found just once. The starting material was PBMCs, obtained around atezolizumab (anti-PD-L1) treatment. The receptors were gathered from a man aged 55 to 70 with urothelial cancer.

This chain connects TRBV27 to TRBJ1-1; 11 nucleotides line up with TRBD1. Germline-derived CDR1 and CDR2 are MNHEY and SMNVEV (reference sequence). The CDR3 is made up of 13 amino acids. V lost 3 bases, J lost 11 bases, and 5 bases stayed unmatched. CDR3 in DNA: TGTGCCAGCAGTTTCGGCCGGGACAGGGGGGCTTTCTTT. Translating it yields CASSFGRDRGAFF.

The chain couples TRBV5-4 to TRBJ2-5; possibly TRBD2 for D (6 bases). Deletions cut 0 bases from V and 7 bases from J, with 13 bases between. The CDR3 totals 14 residues. Germline V gene lookup returns CDR1 SGHNT and CDR2 YYREEE (reference sequence). The CDR3 sequence: CASSLDGGYRTQYF. CDR3 sequence (DNA): TGTGCCAGCAGCTTGGATGGAGGGTACCGGACCCAGTACTTC.

V and J are TRBV11-2 and TRBJ2-1, with 8 bases identical to TRBD2. The V segment lost 2 bases and the J segment 5 bases; nucleotides outside the gene matches: 5. The CDR3 sequence is 15 residues long. Germline V gene lookup returns CDR1 SGHAT and CDR2 FQNNGV. In nucleotides, the CDR3 is TGTGCCAGCAGCTTAAGCGGGAGATTCAACAATGAGCAGTTCTTC. Its protein product is CASSLSGRFNNEQFF. Based on the CDR3 plus reference TRBV11-2 and TRBJ2-1, the full variable domain is EAGVAQSPRYKIIEKRQSVAFWCNPISGHATLYWYQQILGQGPKLLIQFQNNGVVDDSQLPKDRFSAERLKGVDSTLKIQPAKLEDSAVYLCASSLSGRFNNEQFFGPGTRLTVL.

The CDR3 DNA follows: TGTGCCAGCAGTCACCGGGACAGGGTATATGGCTACACCTTC. Its protein product is CASSHRDRVYGYTF. The J gene is TRBJ1-2, the V gene TRBV5-6; TRBD1 matches at 9 bases. The CDR3 is 14 residues long. Germline V lookup: CDR1 SGHDT, CDR2 YYEEEE. V was clipped by 5 bases and J by 5 bases; unmatched bases: 7.

V is TRBV19 and J is TRBJ2-2, with TRBD1 matching over 7 bases. Germline V lookup: CDR1 LNHDA, CDR2 SQIVND (reference sequence). The CDR3 loop spans 16 amino acids. Trimming took 5 bases from V and 3 from J; bases not matched to a gene: 9. The CDR3 coding sequence is TGTGCCAGTAGTCCCTCGGACAGGAGCCACACCGGGGAGCTGTTTTTT. It specifies CASSPSDRSHTGELFF. Complete variable domain (other parts from reference TRBV19 and TRBJ2-2): DGGITQSPKYLFRKEGQNVTLSCEQNLNHDAMYWYRQDPGQGLRLIYYSQIVNDFQKGDIAEGYSVSREKKESFPLTVTSAQKNPTAFYLCASSPSDRSHTGELFFGEGSRLTVL.

V and J are TRBV18 and TRBJ2-3; 8 bases agree with TRBD1. The V and J ends lost 2 bases and 2 bases, in that order; junction bases with no gene match: 9. The CDR3 totals 17 residues. Germline loops: CDR1 KGHSH, CDR2 LQKENI. This chain's CDR3 is CASSPIRQGTLTDTQYF. CDR3 DNA sequence: TGTGCCAGCTCACCAATTAGACAGGGGACCCTCACAGATACGCAGTATTTT.

This clone was seen more than once but under ten times. V usage is TRBV5-1 and J usage is TRBJ2-7; 11 positions agree with TRBD2. Germline CDR1 SGHRS, CDR2 YFSETQ. The CDR3 totals 17 residues. The V gene end was trimmed by 3 bases and the J gene end by 1 base; junction bases not matched to a gene: 9. CDR3 DNA sequence: TGCGCCAGCAGCTCCGGGACTAGCGGTAGAGTTTCCTACGAGCAGTACTTC. Translating it yields CASSSGTSGRVSYEQYF. The variable domain in full, with the rest retrieved from reference TRBV5-1 and TRBJ2-7, is KAGVTQTPRYLIKTRGQQVTLSCSPISGHRSVSWYQQTPGQGLQFLFEYFSETQRNKGNFPGRFSGRQFSNSRSEMNVSTLELGDSALYLCASSSGTSGRVSYEQYFGPGTRLTVT.

This clone was recorded a few times. This sequence joins TRBV28 and TRBJ2-5; tentatively, D is TRBD1 (6 bases). This CDR3 region has 14 residues. Germline values: CDR1 MDHEN, CDR2 SYDVKM. V lost 2 bases to trimming and J lost 1 base, with 8 bases between them. The CDR3 reads CASSLPGVQETQYF. Here the CDR3 DNA reads TGTGCCAGCAGTTTACCAGGGGTCCAAGAGACCCAGTACTTC.

The CDR3 sequence is CASSPNRGGQNEQFF. In DNA form, the CDR3 reads TGTGCCAGCTCACCTAATCGGGGGGGTCAGAATGAGCAGTTCTTC. This sequence joins TRBV18 and TRBJ2-1; 8 positions match TRBD2. With 3 bases clipped from V and 7 bases from J, the junction kept 8 bases outside the gene matches. Germline CDR1 and CDR2: KGHSH and LQKENI. The CDR3 sequence is 15 residues long.

The chain uses TRBV19 and TRBJ1-5, with 9 nucleotides matching TRBD1. J gave up 4 bases and V 8 bases, and 3 bases lay outside the gene matches. Germline V lookup: CDR1 LNHDA, CDR2 SQIVND (reference sequence). The CDR3 contains 13 residues. CDR3 amino acids: CASSGTGNQPQHF. As DNA, the CDR3 is TGTGCCAGTTCCGGGACAGGGAATCAGCCCCAGCATTTT.

The chain is built from TRBV4-3 and TRBJ1-4; tentatively, D is TRBD1 (5 bases). The germline gives CDR1 LGHNA, CDR2 YSLEER. The V and J ends lost 4 bases and 8 bases respectively, with 11 bases between them. The CDR3 spans 13 residues. CDR3 amino acids: CASSPRPGEKLFF. Here the CDR3 DNA reads TGCGCCAGCAGCCCCAGACCAGGGGAAAAACTGTTTTTT.

The chain employs TRBV5-1 and TRBJ2-1, with TRBD2 as a possible D gene (5 bases). Germline V gives CDR1 SGHRS, CDR2 YFSETQ. The CDR3 has 12 amino acids. V lost 4 bases and J lost 7, with 9 bases in between. CDR3 amino acids: CASSLTRNEQFF. Here the CDR3 DNA reads TGCGCCAGCAGCCTTACTAGAAATGAGCAGTTCTTC.

The rearrangement joins TRBV9 to TRBJ2-3; 7 bases line up with TRBD1. J gave up 2 bases and V 0 bases, and 3 bases lay outside the gene matches. CDR1 is SGDLS, CDR2 YYNGEE, per germline. The CDR3 consists of 15 residues. The DNA of the CDR3 is TGTGCCAGCAGCGTAGATGGGACAGTCACAGATACGCAGTATTTT. Translation: CASSVDGTVTDTQYF.

The rearrangement uses TRBV4-1 and TRBJ1-4; TRBD1 matches at 10 bases. CDR3 size: 19 residues. Germline CDR1 and CDR2: MGHRA and YSYEKL. Trimming cost V 6 bases and J 2 bases; bases outside gene matches: 15. The CDR3 region is CASSKGQGWVGGTNEKLFF. The CDR3 bases are TGCGCCAGCAGTAAGGGACAGGGGTGGGTAGGTGGCACTAATGAAAAACTGTTTTTT.

V and J are TRBV7-2 and TRBJ2-3, with TRBD2 matching 9 bases. Germline V CDR1 and CDR2: SGHTA, FQGNSA. This CDR3 is built from 15 residues. J lost 2 bases, V lost 4 bases, and 4 bases had no gene match. The CDR3 loop reads CASSSSGGNTDTQYF. CDR3 in DNA: TGTGCCAGCAGCTCAAGCGGGGGGAACACAGATACGCAGTATTTT.

This clone was picked up a small number of times. The gene calls are TRBV7-3 and TRBJ2-5; D is uncertain. The CDR3 runs to 15 residues. Trimming left V 3 bases short and J 5 bases short, with 16 bases between. Germline loops: CDR1 SGHTA, CDR2 FQGTGA. CDR3 DNA: TGTGCCAGCAGCTTCCTTGGTGGTCTGCGGGAGACCCAGTACTTC. Translation gives CASSFLGGLRETQYF. Based on the CDR3 plus reference TRBV7-3 and TRBJ2-5, the full variable domain is GAGVSQTPSNKVTEKGKYVELRCDPISGHTALYWYRQSLGQGPEFLIYFQGTGAADDSGLPNDRFFAVRPEGSVSTLKIQRTERGDSAVYLCASSFLGGLRETQYFGPGTRLLVL.

The chain combines TRBV6-6 with TRBJ1-1, with D possibly being TRBD1 (5 bases). CDR1 MNHNY and CDR2 SVGAGI come from the germline V gene (reference sequence). Trimming took 9 bases from V and 4 from J, leaving 9 bases between them. This CDR3 spans 11 amino acids. As DNA, the CDR3 is TGTGCCAGTGGACAACGCACTGAAGCTTTCTTT. This translates into CASGQRTEAFF.

V usage is TRBV28 and J usage is TRBJ2-3; 7 bases are shared with TRBD2. The CDR3 covers 14 residues. The germline CDR1 and CDR2 sequences are MDHEN and SYDVKM. Unmatched junction bases numbered 8, after V lost 6 bases and J lost 5 bases. The CDR3 DNA is TGTGCCAGCAGCCGAAGCGGGACCCAAGATACGCAGTATTTT. Translating gives CASSRSGTQDTQYF.

In its sample, this clone was seen once. This chain uses TRBV30 with TRBJ2-5; D not certain. The V gene lost 2 bases and the J gene lost 4 bases, with 8 bases spanning the gap. CDR3 size: 12 residues. Looked up from germline, CDR1 is GTSNPN and CDR2 is SVGIG (reference sequence). The CDR3: CAWSLFRETQYF. CDR3 nucleotide sequence: TGTGCCTGGAGTCTATTTCGAGAGACCCAGTACTTC.

A few counts support this clone. The chain uses TRBV4-3 and TRBJ2-7; tentatively, D is TRBD2 (5 bases). Germline CDR1 LGHNA, CDR2 YSLEER. V lost 2 bases to trimming and J lost 2 bases, with 16 bases between them. The length of the CDR3 is 16 residues. The CDR3 loop is CASSQTDNPRAYEQYF. The CDR3 DNA sequence: TGCGCCAGCAGCCAAACCGACAACCCGAGGGCCTACGAGCAGTACTTC.

V gene TRBV6-4 combines with J gene TRBJ2-2, with 9 positions matching TRBD1. The CDR3 extends over 15 amino acids. In germline, CDR1 is MRHNA, CDR2 SNTAGT. V was clipped by 0 bases and J by 5 bases; unmatched bases: 1. The CDR3 is CASSDSGQGTGELFF. The CDR3 region has the DNA TGTGCCAGCAGTGACTCGGGACAGGGAACCGGGGAGCTGTTTTTT.

This chain links TRBV19 with TRBJ1-5, with 8 bases that match TRBD1. CDR1 and CDR2 (germline): LNHDA, SQIVND (reference sequence). The CDR3 sequence is 15 residues long. J lost 6 bases, V lost 4 bases, and 8 bases had no gene match. The CDR3 loop reads CASSKQTGVGQPQHF. The CDR3 nucleotides are TGTGCCAGTAGTAAACAGACAGGGGTTGGTCAGCCCCAGCATTTT.

The rearrangement links TRBV9 to TRBJ2-5, with 7 bases aligning to TRBD2. The CDR3 contains 15 residues. After removal of 0 bases from V and 2 bases from J, the junction contained 4 bases not matched to a gene. Looked up from germline, CDR1 is SGDLS and CDR2 is YYNGEE. CDR3 DNA sequence: TGTGCCAGCAGCGTAGCGTGGGACTATCAAGAGACCCAGTACTTC. Amino acids: CASSVAWDYQETQYF.

The chain is built from TRBV28 and TRBJ2-2; 7 bases fit TRBD1. Germline CDR1 MDHEN, CDR2 SYDVKM. Trimming at V came to 7 bases and at J to 4 bases, leaving 18 bases not matched to a gene. The CDR3 length is 18 residues. The CDR3 DNA reads TGTGCCAGCATCGAAGGGGGCAGAGGACAAAAAGGCACCGGGGAGCTGTTTTTT. This codes for CASIEGGRGQKGTGELFF.

J is TRBJ1-1 and V is TRBV7-9; the D is unclear. Per germline, CDR1 SEHNR and CDR2 FQNEAQ (reference sequence). Trimming stripped 5 bases from V and 0 bases from J, with 10 bases between. The CDR3 length is 14 residues. The CDR3 bases are TGTGCCAGCAGCGCGGGGTACATGAACACTGAAGCTTTCTTT. Translated: CASSAGYMNTEAFF.

The chain joins TRBV7-9 to TRBJ1-1, with 9 bases aligning to TRBD1. The CDR3 spans 15 residues. CDR1 and CDR2 from the germline V gene are SEHNR and FQNEAQ (reference sequence). V lost 5 bases to trimming and J lost 4 bases; unmatched junction nucleotides: 8. In DNA form, the CDR3 reads TGTGCCAGCAGCACCTACACAGGGGGCGGCACTGAAGCTTTCTTT. Amino acids: CASSTYTGGGTEAFF.